Each of the 22 T cell receptor beta chains below was sequenced from the same sample in a study of cytomegalovirus exposure and HLA in healthy donors. PCR was performed using 60 Vbeta and 13 Jbeta primers. The assay was immunoSEQ multiplex PCR, and TCRdb's table has in-frame clones only and misses some. Here the sample spans roughly 97,000 clones, roughly 72% being singletons. The sample taken for sequencing was PBMCs. Every receptor here comes from a woman under 30 in good health and CMV-seropositive.

This clone was found a few times. The V call is TRBV28, the J call TRBJ1-5, with TRBD1 matching over 8 bases. Germline CDR1 MDHEN, CDR2 SYDVKM. Trimming cost V 5 bases and J 1 base; bases outside gene matches: 10. There are 17 residues in the CDR3. The CDR3 nucleotides read TGTGCCAGCAGTCCGTTACCCAGGGGGCCGAGCAATCAGCCCCAGCATTTT. Its translation is CASSPLPRGPSNQPQHF.

The chain employs TRBV12-5 and TRBJ2-3; no clear D. V dropped 0 bases and J dropped 6 bases, with 19 bases sitting between them. The CDR3 consists of 17 residues. The V gene's germline CDR1 is LGHNT and CDR2 FRNRAP. DNA for the CDR3: TGTGCTAGTGGTTTGGTACCTCTGGTAGTACTAACCGATACGCAGTATTTT. Translation: CASGLVPLVVLTDTQYF.

The rearrangement uses TRBV29-1 and TRBJ2-7; 9 positions match TRBD1. Germline assignment: CDR1 SQVTM and CDR2 ANQGSEA. CDR3 size: 12 residues. Germline trimming cut 7 bases from V and 3 bases from J; bases unmatched to any gene: 4. The CDR3 nucleotides are TGCAGCGGAGGGACAGGGCTCTACGAGCAGTACTTC. Encoded protein: CSGGTGLYEQYF.

The genes are TRBV30 and TRBJ1-4; TRBD1 matches 9 bases. Germline V gives CDR1 GTSNPN, CDR2 SVGIG (reference sequence). CDR3 size: 14 residues. After removal of 3 bases from V and 7 bases from J, the junction contained 6 bases not matched to a gene. The CDR3 DNA follows: TGTGCCTGGAGCTACACAGGGGGCAGTGAAAAACTGTTTTTT. Its protein product is CAWSYTGGSEKLFF.

J is TRBJ1-2 and V is TRBV10-3, with a tentative D call TRBD1 (5 bases). V was clipped by 9 bases and J by 6 bases, with 20 bases between them. CDR1 and CDR2 (germline): ENHRY, SYGVKD. This CDR3 comprises 14 residues. The CDR3 reads CAMSVGGMFDGYTF. CDR3 bases: TGTGCCATGTCGGTGGGGGGTATGTTCGATGGCTACACCTTC.

The chain's CDR3 is CASSQVVVQGGSPLHF. CDR3 in DNA: TGTGCCAGCAGCCAAGTAGTTGTCCAGGGCGGTTCACCCCTCCACTTT. The chain joins TRBV4-2 to TRBJ1-6; D perhaps matches TRBD1 (5 bases). CDR1 is LGHNA, CDR2 YNFKEQ, per germline. This CDR3 has 16 amino acids. V lost 1 base and J 9 bases, leaving 16 bases between the germline ends.

This chain joins TRBV28 and TRBJ2-1; 10 positions agree with TRBD2. The germline V gene has CDR1 MDHEN and CDR2 SYDVKM. V was clipped by 6 bases and J by 8 bases; unmatched bases: 10. The CDR3 covers 15 residues. CDR3 region: CASSRLAGVSDEQFF. The CDR3 nucleotides are TGTGCCAGCAGCCGTCTAGCGGGAGTTAGCGATGAGCAGTTCTTC.

The V and J genes are TRBV7-9 and TRBJ2-2; D is perhaps TRBD2 (6 bases). The CDR3 consists of 15 residues. V was pared by 5 bases and J by 1 base, with 11 bases between. CDR1 and CDR2 (germline): SEHNR, FQNEAQ (reference sequence). CDR3 loop: CASSKGRMNTGELFF. The CDR3 coding sequence is TGTGCCAGCAGCAAAGGGAGGATGAACACCGGGGAGCTGTTTTTT.

This chain links TRBV2 with TRBJ2-2; D uncertain. Germline V gives CDR1 SNHLY, CDR2 FYNNEI. The CDR3 runs to 15 residues. Trimming removed 1 base at V and 0 bases at J, with 6 bases between. CDR3 coding DNA: TGTGCCAGCAGTGAAGGCGGCGCGAACACCGGGGAGCTGTTTTTT. This codes for CASSEGGANTGELFF.

This clone was seen once. The chain couples TRBV29-1 to TRBJ1-1, with D hard to call. The germline gives CDR1 SQVTM, CDR2 ANQGSEA. The CDR3 contains 13 residues. The V and J ends lost 6 bases and 0 bases respectively, with 11 bases between them. The CDR3 region is CSVDEGVNTEAFF. The CDR3 nucleotides read TGCAGCGTCGACGAGGGTGTGAACACTGAAGCTTTCTTT.

This rearrangement joins TRBV6-5 to TRBJ2-5; weak D call: TRBD2 (5 bases). The germline gives CDR1 MNHEY, CDR2 SVGAGI. There are 13 residues in the CDR3. Between the trimmed V and J ends, which lost 7 bases and 0 bases, there was a span of 9 bases. The CDR3 sequence is CASIETNQETQYF. For the CDR3, the DNA is TGTGCCAGCATCGAGACTAACCAAGAGACCCAGTACTTC.

The chain couples TRBV5-4 to TRBJ2-7, with 7 bases identical to TRBD2. Per germline, CDR1 SGHNT and CDR2 YYREEE (reference sequence). The CDR3 has 14 amino acids. Trimming cost V 2 bases and J 4 bases; bases outside gene matches: 6. DNA for the CDR3: TGTGCCAGCAGCTTAGCCGGGACTACTTACGAGCAGTACTTC. Its translation: CASSLAGTTYEQYF. Supplemented by reference TRBV5-4 and TRBJ2-7, the full variable domain reads ETGVTQSPTHLIKTRGQQVTLRCSSQSGHNTVSWYQQALGQGPQFIFQYYREEENGRGNFPPRFSGLQFPNYSSELNVNALELDDSALYLCASSLAGTTYEQYFGPGTRLTVT.

The chain couples TRBV30 to TRBJ2-6; 7 bases are shared with TRBD1. Germline trimming cut 3 bases from V and 0 bases from J; bases unmatched to any gene: 2. Looked up from germline, CDR1 is GTSNPN and CDR2 is SVGIG (reference sequence). The CDR3 is made up of 15 amino acids. The CDR3 nucleotides are TGTGCCTGGAGCTCAGGGGGCTCTGGGGCCAACGTCCTGACTTTC. As protein: CAWSSGGSGANVLTF. Full variable domain (missing parts from reference TRBV30 and TRBJ2-6): SQTIHQWPATLVQPVGSPLSLECTVEGTSNPNLYWYRQAAGRGLQLLFYSVGIGQISSEVPQNLSASRPQDRQFILSSKKLLLSDSGFYLCAWSSGGSGANVLTFGAGSRLTVL.

V usage is TRBV28 and J usage is TRBJ1-5, with 7 bases aligning to TRBD1. CDR3 length equals 14 residues. The V segment lost 3 bases and the J segment 7 bases; nucleotides outside the gene matches: 6. Germline V lookup: CDR1 MDHEN, CDR2 SYDVKM. The CDR3 DNA reads as TGTGCCAGCAGTTTTCAAGGGGGCCGACAGCCCCAGCATTTT. It codes for CASSFQGGRQPQHF.

CDR3 in amino acids: CASSPSGRALKEQYF. In DNA form, the CDR3 reads TGTGCCAGCTCACCTAGCGGGAGGGCCCTTAAGGAGCAGTACTTC. The chain employs TRBV18 and TRBJ2-7, with 11 bases that match TRBD2. The V segment lost 3 bases and the J segment 7 bases; nucleotides outside the gene matches: 8. CDR1 and CDR2 from the germline V gene are KGHSH and LQKENI. The CDR3 consists of 15 residues.

This sequence joins TRBV6-1 and TRBJ1-2; D uncertain. Looked up from germline, CDR1 is MNHNS and CDR2 is SASEGT. V was shortened by 3 bases and J by 1 base, with 6 bases between the two germline ends. This CDR3 spans 13 amino acids. CDR3 nucleotide sequence: TGTGCCAGCAGTGACCCTCTTAACTATGGCTACACCTTC. Translating it yields CASSDPLNYGYTF.

DNA for the CDR3: TGTGCCAGCAGTTCGGGACAGGACCCCAGCGAGCAGTACTTC. Protein product: CASSSGQDPSEQYF. V usage is TRBV6-1 and J usage is TRBJ2-7; TRBD1 agrees at 8 bases. Per germline, CDR1 MNHNS and CDR2 SASEGT. Trimming removed 5 bases from V and 6 bases from J; junction bases left unmatched: 9. The CDR3 loop spans 14 amino acids.

The chain couples TRBV5-1 to TRBJ2-1; weak D call: TRBD2 (5 bases). Looked up from germline, CDR1 is SGHRS and CDR2 is YFSETQ. V was cut by 2 bases and J by 3 bases, with 12 bases left in between. The CDR3 has 15 residues. The CDR3 DNA sequence: TGCGCCAGCAGCTTCGGATCGGGAAACTACAATGAGCAGTTCTTC. It codes for CASSFGSGNYNEQFF.

The CDR3 reads CASSRAESSYNEQFF. The CDR3 coding sequence is TGTGCCAGCAGCCGAGCCGAGAGCTCCTACAATGAGCAGTTCTTC. This chain joins TRBV7-2 and TRBJ2-1; the D is unclear. V was trimmed by 5 bases and J by 0 bases, leaving 11 bases between them. In germline, CDR1 is SGHTA, CDR2 FQGNSA. The CDR3 totals 15 residues.

CDR3: CASMGGRLSYEQYF. The CDR3 nucleotides read TGTGCCAGCATGGGGGGGAGATTGTCCTACGAGCAGTACTTC. The V and J genes are TRBV7-8 and TRBJ2-7; 7 positions agree with TRBD2. With 7 bases clipped from V and 1 base from J, the junction kept 7 bases outside the gene matches. The CDR3 runs to 14 residues. Germline V lookup: CDR1 SGHVS, CDR2 FQNEAQ.

The J gene is TRBJ2-7, the V gene TRBV2; D possibly corresponds to TRBD2 (5 bases). Trimming removed 7 bases at V and 6 bases at J, with 16 bases between. Per germline, CDR1 SNHLY and CDR2 FYNNEI. The CDR3 is made up of 13 amino acids. As DNA, the CDR3 is TGTGCCAGCATGAGGGCAAGCCCTCCCGAGCAGTACTTC. Protein product: CASMRASPPEQYF. Together with reference TRBV2 and TRBJ2-7, the CDR3 gives the full variable domain: EPEVTQTPSHQVTQMGQEVILRCVPISNHLYFYWYRQILGQKVEFLVSFYNNEISEKSEIFDDQFSVERPDGSNFTLKIRSTKLEDSAMYFCASMRASPPEQYFGPGTRLTVT.

This clone was observed a few times. The rearrangement joins TRBV27 to TRBJ2-5; 12 positions match TRBD2. This CDR3 spans 16 amino acids. V dropped 1 base and J dropped 5; count of bases not matched to a gene: 5. From germline, CDR1 is MNHEY and CDR2 SMNVEV (reference sequence). Here the CDR3 reads CASSLLGLAGAETQYF. The CDR3 DNA follows: TGTGCCAGCAGTTTATTGGGACTAGCGGGCGCGGAGACCCAGTACTTC.